Reported below is one TCR beta chain. This entry belongs to a study of T cells after yellow fever vaccination. Trimming at V came to 2 bases and at J to 4 bases, leaving 6 bases not matched to a gene. CDR3 length: 16 amino acids. The germline CDR1 and CDR2 sequences are KGHDR and SFDVKD. TCRdb recomputed calls from the 5' RACE reads with MiXCR, one row per CDR3 protein. The sample lists roughly 260,000 distinct CDR3 sequences, 10% to 15% occurring once. Sequenced here: CD4+ T cells sorted from PBMCs, sampled 45 days after the yellow fever booster vaccination. V and J are TRBV24-1 and TRBJ2-5; 10 positions agree with TRBD1. The sequence came from a man aged 25 to 40 who received the YFV17D yellow fever vaccine. The CDR3 DNA is TGTGCCACCAGTGATTCATCCGGGACAGGGGTAGAGACCCAGTACTTC. Translation gives CATSDSSGTGVETQYF.